This T cell receptor beta chain comes out of a study of CD8 T cells in Susac syndrome. CD8+ and CD4+ T cells from blood underwent TCR beta sequencing. Reverse transcription used about 0.45 to 1 ug RNA and random hexamers. Across 54 Vbeta and 13 Jbeta, TCR beta CDR3 was amplified with immunoSEQ multiplex PCR. Using its own MiXCR run on the immunoSEQ multiplex PCR reads, TCRdb lists one record per CDR3 protein. The sample yields about 180,000 distinct CDR3 sequences, more than 90% seen once. This TCR was recovered from a human donor with multiple sclerosis. The sequencing input was CD4+ T cells from PBMCs.

CDR3 amino acids: CSAQGFGVSSYEQYF. The CDR3 DNA reads TGCAGTGCCCAGGGATTTGGGGTGAGCTCCTACGAGCAGTACTTC. V is TRBV20-1 and J is TRBJ2-7; maybe TRBD1 (5 bases). The CDR3 has 15 residues. Per germline, CDR1 DFQATT and CDR2 SNEGSKA (reference sequence). V gave up 6 bases and J gave up 0 bases, with 18 bases separating them.